Shown below are 9 T cell receptor beta chains from a single sample sequenced in a study of identical twins. A single record per CDR3 protein comes from TCRdb applying MiXCR to the 5' RACE reads. The profile shows a few hundred thousand distinct CDR3 sequences, approximately 9.6% of them singletons. The same specimen was also included in a second study, on yellow fever vaccine responses in identical twins.

Sequenced material: PBMCs. These receptors were collected from a woman younger than 35 in good health.

V is TRBV7-9 and J is TRBJ2-3, with D perhaps assigned TRBD1 or TRBD2 (5 bases each). V was clipped by 5 bases and J by 2 bases, with 14 bases between them. Per germline, CDR1 SEHNR and CDR2 FQNEAQ (reference sequence). The length of the CDR3 is 15 residues. CDR3 residues: CASSKGDRNTDTQYF. The CDR3, as DNA: TGTGCCAGCAGCAAAGGGGACCGAAACACAGATACGCAGTATTTT.

This chain connects TRBV6-5 to TRBJ2-7; D perhaps matches TRBD1 (6 bases). The V and J ends lost 0 bases and 6 bases respectively, with 18 bases between them. CDR1 is MNHEY, CDR2 SVGAGI, per germline. CDR3 length: 16 residues. CDR3: CASSYSRDTTTGEQYF. The DNA for the CDR3 is TGTGCCAGCAGTTACTCTAGGGACACCACTACAGGCGAGCAGTACTTC.

Only a few counts were recorded for this clonotype. The chain employs TRBV30 and TRBJ2-2; perhaps TRBD2 as D (6 bases). The CDR3 runs to 14 residues. V shed 3 bases and J shed 2 bases, with 10 bases lying between them. Looked up from germline, CDR1 is GTSNPN and CDR2 is SVGIG (reference sequence). The DNA for the CDR3 is TGTGCCTGGAGGACTAGTCCTAACACCGGGGAGCTGTTTTTT. It specifies CAWRTSPNTGELFF.

V is TRBV29-1 and J is TRBJ2-2; D call uncertain. The germline V gene has CDR1 SQVTM and CDR2 ANQGSEA. This CDR3 has 12 amino acids. The ends were cut back, 5 bases at V and 3 bases at J, with 7 bases in the middle. This CDR3 reads CSVPNYTGELFF. The CDR3 DNA follows: TGCAGCGTTCCCAACTACACCGGGGAGCTGTTTTTT.

The rearrangement joins TRBV29-1 to TRBJ2-5; D remains ambiguous. The CDR3 totals 13 residues. The V end lost 2 bases, the J end lost 4 bases, and 11 bases lay between the germline ends. The germline CDR1 and CDR2 sequences are SQVTM and ANQGSEA. The CDR3 loop is CSVEIGFGETQYF. CDR3 DNA: TGCAGCGTTGAAATCGGGTTTGGAGAGACCCAGTACTTC. Full variable domain (remainder filled in from reference TRBV29-1 and TRBJ2-5): SAVISQKPSRDICQRGTSLTIQCQVDSQVTMMFWYRQQPGQSLTLIATANQGSEATYESGFVIDKFPISRPNLTFSTLTVSNMSPEDSSIYLCSVEIGFGETQYFGPGTRLLVL.

This clonotype was recorded many times. The chain employs TRBV29-1 and TRBJ1-2, with 10 nucleotides matching TRBD1. The CDR3 consists of 14 residues. CDR1 is SQVTM, CDR2 ANQGSEA, per germline. V gave up 6 bases and J gave up 2 bases; unmatched junction bases: 6. The CDR3 bases are TGCAGCGTAACCGGGACAGGGGCGAACTATGGCTACACCTTC. It specifies CSVTGTGANYGYTF.

The chain links TRBV6-5 to TRBJ2-7, with D perhaps TRBD2 (6 bases). There are 13 residues in the CDR3. Trimming pared 4 bases from V and 3 bases from J, leaving 10 bases between. Germline-derived CDR1 and CDR2 are MNHEY and SVGAGI. CDR3 in DNA: TGTGCCAGCAGTTCTAGCGAGCTCTACGAGCAGTACTTC. Amino acids: CASSSSELYEQYF.

V is TRBV27 and J is TRBJ2-7; a weak D match, TRBD2 (5 bases). Trimming took 3 bases from V and 6 from J, leaving 15 bases between them. Germline assignment: CDR1 MNHEY and CDR2 SMNVEV (reference sequence). The CDR3 has 14 amino acids. In nucleotides, the CDR3 is TGTGCCAGCAGTTTTTTAGGTCGGGAAGGCGAGCAGTACTTC. It specifies CASSFLGREGEQYF.

This clonotype was counted only a few times. The CDR3 sequence: CASSQDPGVWYNEQFF. For the CDR3, the DNA is TGCGCCAGCAGCCAAGATCCGGGCGTATGGTACAATGAGCAGTTCTTC. The chain uses TRBV4-3 and TRBJ2-1; D is unclear. V was trimmed by 0 bases and J by 4 bases, leaving 13 bases between them. The CDR3 extends over 16 amino acids. Germline lookup yields CDR1 LGHNA and CDR2 YSLEER.